Here is one T cell receptor beta chain with its context. What it binds is unknown. The data are from a study of T cell responses to AZD1222 COVID-19 vaccine. Study-wide results and caveats: Two AZD1222 doses significantly raised spike-specific TCR breadth and depth over controls.

Produced via immunoSEQ multiplex PCR; TCRdb's table is partial and in-frame only. The table has roughly 120,000 clones, roughly 84% seen once. The germline CDR1 and CDR2 sequences are LGHDT and YNNKEL (reference sequence). Trimming took off 0 bases at V and 3 bases at J, with 12 bases between the two ends. CDR3 length: 15 amino acids. V and J are TRBV3-1 (or the pseudogene TRBV3-2) and TRBJ2-7; D ambiguous. The sample in question was peripheral blood, obtained 28 days after the second AZD1222 dose. This receptor was obtained from an adult who received the AZD1222 COVID-19 vaccine. The CDR3 sequence is CASSQDGSIIYEQYF. The DNA for the CDR3 is TGTGCCAGCAGCCAAGATGGCTCGATCATCTACGAGCAGTACTTC.